The 26 T cell receptor beta chains given below trace back to one sample, sequenced in a study of CD8 T cells in Susac syndrome. The authors reverse transcribed 0.5 to 1 ug RNA with random hexamers. From the immunoSEQ multiplex PCR reads, TCRdb called clonotypes with MiXCR, one entry per CDR3 protein. This table holds approximately 120,000 distinct CDR3 sequences, around 95% found once. The sequenced sample was CD4+ T cells from PBMCs. These receptors were taken from a human donor in good health.

The chain couples TRBV6-1 to TRBJ2-4; D is tentatively TRBD1 or TRBD2 (5 bases each). V was cut by 3 bases and J by 0 bases, with 9 bases left in between. The CDR3 extends over 15 amino acids. Germline V lookup: CDR1 MNHNS, CDR2 SASEGT. This CDR3 reads CASSDPGLAKNIQYF. The CDR3 DNA follows: TGTGCCAGCAGTGACCCGGGGCTAGCCAAAAACATTCAGTACTTC.

This clonotype appeared a single time. The chain recombines TRBV20-1 with TRBJ2-1, with 12 bases lining up with TRBD2. J gave up 4 bases and V 2 bases, and 6 bases lay outside the gene matches. The CDR3 has 16 amino acids. Germline V gene data show CDR1 as DFQATT and CDR2 as SNEGSKA (reference sequence). The CDR3 region is CSARKTSGSQYNEQFF. The CDR3 DNA sequence: TGCAGTGCTAGAAAGACTAGCGGGAGCCAATACAATGAGCAGTTCTTC.

J is TRBJ2-7 and V is TRBV29-1; TRBD1 aligns across 10 bases. After removal of 5 bases from V and 2 bases from J, the junction contained 6 bases not matched to a gene. CDR1 and CDR2 from the germline V gene are SQVTM and ANQGSEA. The CDR3 runs 14 residues. The CDR3 spells CSVRGGQGTYEQYF. Written as DNA, the CDR3 is TGCAGCGTTCGCGGGGGACAGGGGACCTACGAGCAGTACTTC.

The CDR3 coding sequence is TGTGCCAGCAGCTCGACCCGGGACGGTGCCAAAAACATTCAGTACTTC. Protein sequence: CASSSTRDGAKNIQYF. The V gene is TRBV12-3 or TRBV12-4, the J gene TRBJ2-4; D is possibly TRBD1 or TRBD2 (5 bases each). The CDR3 covers 16 residues. V lost 6 bases and J 1 base, leaving 16 bases between the germline ends.

The rearrangement uses TRBV18 and TRBJ2-1; maybe TRBD2 (5 bases). Germline V gene sequence: CDR1 KGHSH, CDR2 LQKENI. The CDR3 spans 15 residues. The germline V and J ends were trimmed by 0 bases and 7 bases, with 13 bases remaining between them. The chain's CDR3 is CASSPPPPKRNEQFF. As DNA, the CDR3 is TGTGCCAGCTCACCACCCCCCCCCAAGCGGAATGAGCAGTTCTTC.

The CDR3: CASSLPRTTAQYF. CDR3 bases: TGTGCCAGCAGCCTCCCAAGGACTACGGCGCAGTATTTT. The chain recombines TRBV4-2 with TRBJ2-3; a weak D match, TRBD2 (6 bases). This CDR3 spans 13 amino acids. In germline, CDR1 is LGHNA, CDR2 YNFKEQ. Trimming removed 4 bases at V and 10 bases at J, with 15 bases between.

V and J are TRBV7-2 and TRBJ1-5; no definite D call. CDR3 size: 15 residues. Germline V gene data show CDR1 as SGHTA and CDR2 as FQGNSA. The V end lost 5 bases, the J end lost 0 bases, and 11 bases lay between the germline ends. The CDR3 DNA follows: TGTGCCAGCAGCCCATACAGAAATAGCAATCAGCCCCAGCATTTT. This translates into CASSPYRNSNQPQHF.

This clonotype was detected only once. The V call is TRBV7-2, the J call TRBJ2-6; D might be TRBD1 (5 bases). V dropped 6 bases and J dropped 1 base, with 10 bases sitting between them. Germline CDR1 reads SGHTA; CDR2 reads FQGNSA. CDR3 size: 15 residues. The CDR3 region is CASRGQGSGANVLTF. The CDR3 nucleotides read TGTGCCAGCAGGGGGCAGGGATCTGGGGCCAACGTCCTGACTTTC.

Only one count was recorded for this clonotype. J is TRBJ2-2 and V is TRBV3-1, with 8 positions matching TRBD2. The junction had 5 bases not matched to a gene; V was cut back by 1 base and J by 1 base. The CDR3 runs to 17 residues. The germline V gene encodes CDR1 LGHDT and CDR2 YNNKEL (reference sequence). The CDR3 here is CASSQAGGILNTGELFF. For the CDR3, the DNA is TGTGCCAGCAGCCAAGCGGGGGGGATCTTGAACACCGGGGAGCTGTTTTTT.

This clonotype is a singleton in its sample. This chain connects TRBV11-3 to TRBJ2-1, with TRBD1 matching 8 bases. Losses at the gene ends were 1 base for V and 2 bases for J; bases not matched to a gene: 4. The germline gives CDR1 SGHNT, CDR2 YENEEA. CDR3 size: 16 residues. CDR3 residues: CASSLASGQAYNEQFF. The CDR3 nucleotides read TGTGCCAGCAGCTTAGCCTCGGGACAGGCCTACAATGAGCAGTTCTTC.

V is TRBV18 and J is TRBJ1-1; tentative D call: TRBD1 (5 bases). The CDR3 consists of 16 residues. V gave up 2 bases and J gave up 3 bases, with 16 bases separating them. Germline V gene lookup returns CDR1 KGHSH and CDR2 LQKENI. The CDR3 region has the DNA TGTGCCAGCTCACCATTTGGGCAGGGAAGGGACACTGAAGCTTTCTTT. This encodes CASSPFGQGRDTEAFF.

The chain links TRBV5-1 to TRBJ1-2, with D maybe TRBD1 (6 bases). CDR3 length equals 15 residues. Between the trimmed V and J ends, which lost 2 bases and 2 bases, there was a span of 13 bases. In germline, CDR1 is SGHRS, CDR2 YFSETQ. The CDR3 sequence: CASSFDRPLNYGYTF. The CDR3 DNA reads as TGCGCCAGCAGCTTTGACAGGCCGTTAAACTATGGCTACACCTTC. The entire variable domain, with the rest obtained from reference TRBV5-1 and TRBJ1-2, is as follows: KAGVTQTPRYLIKTRGQQVTLSCSPISGHRSVSWYQQTPGQGLQFLFEYFSETQRNKGNFPGRFSGRQFSNSRSEMNVSTLELGDSALYLCASSFDRPLNYGYTFGSGTRLTVV.

This clonotype was observed a handful of times. V and J are TRBV23-1 and TRBJ1-4; no clear D. TRBV23-1 is reported as an ORF; its role is uncertain. The CDR3 consists of 15 residues. V was trimmed by 0 bases and J by 8 bases, leaving 13 bases between them. This CDR3 reads CASSQSRGLGEKLFF. In DNA form, the CDR3 reads TGCGCCAGCAGTCAATCTCGAGGGTTAGGGGAAAAACTGTTTTTT.

This chain joins TRBV20-1 and TRBJ2-3; maybe TRBD2 (6 bases). V was trimmed by 5 bases and J by 2 bases, leaving 17 bases between them. The CDR3 is 15 amino acids. Germline V gene data show CDR1 as DFQATT and CDR2 as SNEGSKA (reference sequence). The CDR3 region has the DNA TGCAGTGCTCGCACGGTTTGGCGGGACACAGATACGCAGTATTTT. Translated, it gives CSARTVWRDTDTQYF.

Details on this clonotype: One end of the junction fails to match germline, which may point to a read error. The chain recombines TRBV18 with TRBJ2-1; D remains ambiguous. From germline, CDR1 is KGHSH and CDR2 LQKENI. The CDR3 loop spans 14 amino acids. The CDR3 nucleotides read TGTGCCAGCTCGCCACCGGTGGGGAACAATGAGCAGTTCTTC. Translated, it gives CASSPPVGNNEQFF.

The genes are TRBV7-2 and TRBJ2-3, with D possibly being TRBD1 or TRBD2 (5 bases each). The germline V gene encodes CDR1 SGHTA and CDR2 FQGNSA. The CDR3 has 13 amino acids. V was trimmed by 2 bases and J by 6 bases, leaving 9 bases between them. CDR3 bases: TGTGCCAGCAGCTTAAAAGGGACGGATACGCAGTATTTT. Residues: CASSLKGTDTQYF. The full variable domain, with the rest looked up from reference TRBV7-2 and TRBJ2-3, is GAGVSQSPSNKVTEKGKDVELRCDPISGHTALYWYRQSLGQGLEFLIYFQGNSAPDKSGLPSDRFSAERTGGSVSTLTIQRTQQEDSAVYLCASSLKGTDTQYFGPGTRLTVL.

The DNA for the CDR3 is TGTGCCAGCAGCGCCCGACAGGTGAGGCACGAGCAGTACTTC. This codes for CASSARQVRHEQYF. The rearrangement joins TRBV21-1 to TRBJ2-7; the table's D gene call, TRBD1, was not cross checked with the DNA. TRBV21-1 constitutes a pseudogene. The CDR3 spans 14 residues.

The chain combines TRBV2 with TRBJ1-3; D unclear. CDR1 is SNHLY and CDR2 is FYNNEI in the germline V gene. CDR3 length: 15 amino acids. V was cut by 2 bases and J by 0 bases, with 8 bases left in between. The CDR3, as DNA: TGTGCCAGCAGTGAATTGGACGGCTCTGGAAACACCATATATTTT. This sequence encodes CASSELDGSGNTIYF. The full variable domain, rest sourced from reference TRBV2 and TRBJ1-3, is EPEVTQTPSHQVTQMGQEVILRCVPISNHLYFYWYRQILGQKVEFLVSFYNNEISEKSEIFDDQFSVERPDGSNFTLKIRSTKLEDSAMYFCASSELDGSGNTIYFGEGSWLTVV.

J is TRBJ2-7 and V is TRBV6-2 or TRBV6-3, with D tentatively TRBD1 (6 bases). This CDR3 has 14 amino acids. The V and J ends lost 4 bases and 3 bases respectively, with 13 bases between them. Germline CDR1 is MNHEY and CDR2 is SVGEGT. The DNA of the CDR3 is TGTGCCAGCAGTTCTATGACAGGAAACTACGAGCAGTACTTC. Amino acid sequence: CASSSMTGNYEQYF.

This clonotype was found once. This chain joins TRBV20-1 and TRBJ2-5; D gene uncertain. The CDR3 runs 12 residues. The germline V gene has CDR1 DFQATT and CDR2 SNEGSKA (reference sequence). Trimming removed 3 bases at V and 1 base at J, with 6 bases between. In DNA form, the CDR3 reads TGCAGTGCTAGCGGCCCCCAAGAGACCCAGTACTTC. Translated, it gives CSASGPQETQYF.

The rearrangement joins TRBV19 to TRBJ2-7; 7 bases match TRBD1. Germline CDR1 and CDR2: LNHDA and SQIVND (reference sequence). Germline trimming cut 5 bases from V and 6 bases from J; bases unmatched to any gene: 4. The CDR3 consists of 12 residues. The CDR3 reads CASSPDRVEQYF. The CDR3 DNA reads TGTGCCAGTAGTCCTGACAGGGTCGAGCAGTACTTC. Based on the CDR3 plus reference TRBV19 and TRBJ2-7, the full variable domain is DGGITQSPKYLFRKEGQNVTLSCEQNLNHDAMYWYRQDPGQGLRLIYYSQIVNDFQKGDIAEGYSVSREKKESFPLTVTSAQKNPTAFYLCASSPDRVEQYFGPGTRLTVT.

This clonotype was found once. V and J are TRBV5-4 and TRBJ2-1, with TRBD2 identical over 7 bases. V was pared by 2 bases and J by 1 base, with 3 bases of the junction left unmatched. Germline values: CDR1 SGHNT, CDR2 YYREEE (reference sequence). The CDR3 has 15 residues. The CDR3 loop is CASSFSSGSYNEQFF. The CDR3 DNA sequence: TGTGCCAGCAGCTTCTCTAGCGGTTCCTACAATGAGCAGTTCTTC.

This chain joins TRBV5-8 and TRBJ1-3; TRBD1 matches at 8 bases. Trimming at V came to 4 bases and at J to 1 base, leaving 10 bases not matched to a gene. This CDR3 region has 17 residues. Germline V gives CDR1 SGHTS, CDR2 YDEGEE. The CDR3: CASSRGPDRGSGNTIYF. CDR3 DNA sequence: TGTGCCAGCAGCCGGGGGCCCGACAGGGGATCTGGAAACACCATATATTTT. Full variable domain (remainder filled in from reference TRBV5-8 and TRBJ1-3): EAGVTQSPTHLIKTRGQQATLRCSPISGHTSVYWYQQALGLGLQFLLWYDEGEERNRGNFPPRFSGRQFPNYSSELNVNALELEDSALYLCASSRGPDRGSGNTIYFGEGSWLTVV.

The chain uses TRBV5-1 and TRBJ2-5, with D possibly matching TRBD1 (6 bases). The CDR3 sequence is 16 residues long. The V gene's germline CDR1 is SGHRS and CDR2 YFSETQ. With 7 bases removed from V and 4 bases from J, the gap between germline ends came to 23 bases. CDR3 in amino acids: CASGEQGIGPTETQYF. The CDR3, as DNA: TGCGCCAGCGGGGAACAGGGAATCGGGCCCACAGAGACCCAGTACTTC. Drawing the rest from reference TRBV5-1 and TRBJ2-5, the complete variable domain is KAGVTQTPRYLIKTRGQQVTLSCSPISGHRSVSWYQQTPGQGLQFLFEYFSETQRNKGNFPGRFSGRQFSNSRSEMNVSTLELGDSALYLCASGEQGIGPTETQYFGPGTRLLVL.

In this sample, this clonotype turned up once. The chain uses TRBV2 and TRBJ1-1; D unresolved. The length of the CDR3 is 13 residues. From germline, CDR1 is SNHLY and CDR2 FYNNEI. V lost 1 base to trimming and J lost 1 base, with 4 bases between them. The CDR3 reads CASSEEGNTEAFF. The CDR3 DNA sequence: TGTGCCAGCAGTGAAGAGGGGAACACTGAAGCTTTCTTT.

This clonotype was counted a single time. The chain links TRBV30 to TRBJ2-5, with D possibly matching TRBD1 (5 bases). The CDR3 totals 13 residues. Germline V gene lookup returns CDR1 GTSNPN and CDR2 SVGIG (reference sequence). The V end was cut by 3 bases, the J end by 5 bases, with 13 bases between. The CDR3 DNA is TGTGCCTGGAGCATGGGGCCGAGGGAGACCCAGTACTTC. Protein sequence: CAWSMGPRETQYF.